This T cell receptor (beta chain) was retrieved from a study of blood T cell repertoires in COVID-19. Looking at the study overall: The origin of the acute and convalescent COVID-19 samples was the United States, Italy and Spain. Sources were T cells, B-cell-depleted T cells, or PBMCs; the material itself was cDNA or gDNA.

Source study methods: Estimated nucleated cell counts came from reference gene primer amplification. Sequenced by immunoSEQ multiplex PCR; TCRdb stores in-frame clones only, minus some. That table supplies the V and J calls and clone size; D and trimming were determined from the DNA. This table has 250,000 to 300,000 clones, around nine tenths appearing once. Trimming cost V 1 base and J 5 bases, with 9 bases left between them. This CDR3 is built from 14 residues. CDR1 and CDR2 (germline): SGHDT, YYEEEE. The clonotype originates from a woman younger than 45 with COVID-19, enrolled during active disease. This chain connects TRBV5-6 to TRBJ1-4; the D is unclear. Input material: peripheral blood. CDR3: CASSLLGRNEKLFF. The DNA for the CDR3 is TGTGCCAGCAGCTTGTTGGGGAGGAATGAAAAACTGTTTTTT.